A selection of T cell receptor beta chains follows, all from one sample in a study of T cell changes during pregnancy in multiple sclerosis. This table comes from immunoSEQ multiplex PCR, and its TCRdb copy is limited to in-frame clones, with some not included. The sample has 35,000 to 45,000 clones, roughly 88% seen once. Sample: peripheral blood, taken in the second trimester of pregnancy. The receptors were sampled from a female donor in good health, enrolled as a control in a pregnancy study. Each CDR3 is given with its conserved first and last residue. A D gene is named only where the DNA matches it firmly. A row's size may be missing; if present it is once, few, many or a size class.

cdr3_length	d_call	v_call	j_call	clone_size	cdr3_nt	cdr3_aa
15	-	TRBV5-1	TRBJ2-5	-	TGCGCCAGCAGCCCGGAACAGGCCCACCAAGAGACCCAGTACTTC	CASSPEQAHQETQYF
14	TRBD1	TRBV27	TRBJ1-4	-	TGTGCCAGCAGTCGACAGGGGTCTAATGAAAAACTGTTTTTT	CASSRQGSNEKLFF
15	TRBD1	TRBV29-1	TRBJ1-1	-	TGCAGCGTTGATCGCAGGGGGCGCGGTTACACTGAAGCTTTCTTT	CSVDRRGRGYTEAFF
14	TRBD1	TRBV5-1	TRBJ1-1	-	TGCGCCAGCAGCTTCAGGGGGACGGACACTGAAGCTTTCTTT	CASSFRGTDTEAFF
20	TRBD1	TRBV5-8	TRBJ2-6	-	TGTGCCAGCAGCGTAGGGGTCGGGACAGGGGTTCCCTCTGGGGCCAACGTCCTGACTTTC	CASSVGVGTGVPSGANVLTF
17	-	TRBV18	TRBJ2-5	-	TGTGCCAGCTCACCAATCGGAACAGGACCTTACCAAGAGACCCAGTACTTC	CASSPIGTGPYQETQYF
16	TRBD1	TRBV9	TRBJ1-2	-	TGTGCCAGCAGCGGCGACCAAGGACAGGGACGATATGGCTACACCTTC	CASSGDQGQGRYGYTF
16	-	TRBV6-6	TRBJ2-6	once	TGTGCCAGCAACCCCTCGGTAACTGAGCGGGCCAACGTCCTGACTTTC	CASNPSVTERANVLTF
13	-	TRBV11-2	TRBJ1-5	-	TGTGCCAGCAGCTTACATCGGTCTCAGCCCCAGCATTTT	CASSLHRSQPQHF
15	-	TRBV19	TRBJ1-1	-	TGTGCCAGTAGGCGGCGGGGCTTCGAACGGGCTGAAGCTTTCTTT	CASRRRGFERAEAFF
18	-	TRBV27	TRBJ1-5	-	TGTGCCAGCAGTTTAGAACCCCCCCACAGGGTTAGCAATCAGCCCCAGCATTTT	CASSLEPPHRVSNQPQHF
17	-	TRBV27	TRBJ2-1	-	TGTGCCAGCAGTTTAAGGGGGGGGGTCCAGTTTCGCAATGAGCAGTTCTTC	CASSLRGGVQFRNEQFF
15	TRBD1	TRBV19	TRBJ1-3	-	TGTGCCAGTAGTGTCCCGACAGGGGTCGGAAACACCATATATTTT	CASSVPTGVGNTIYF
16	-	TRBV9	TRBJ1-5	-	TGTGCCAGCAGCGTAGGCCCAGGGGCGAGCAATCAGCCCCAGCATTTT	CASSVGPGASNQPQHF